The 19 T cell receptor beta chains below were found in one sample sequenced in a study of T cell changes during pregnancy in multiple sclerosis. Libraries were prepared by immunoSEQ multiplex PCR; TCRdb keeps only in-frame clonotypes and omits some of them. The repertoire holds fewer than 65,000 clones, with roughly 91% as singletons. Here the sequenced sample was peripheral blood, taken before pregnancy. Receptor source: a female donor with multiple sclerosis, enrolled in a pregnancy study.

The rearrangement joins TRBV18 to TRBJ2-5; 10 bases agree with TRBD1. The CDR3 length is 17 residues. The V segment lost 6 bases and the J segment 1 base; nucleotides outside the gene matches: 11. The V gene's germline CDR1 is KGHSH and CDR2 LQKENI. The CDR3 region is CASSPLRQGAIQETQYF. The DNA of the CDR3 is TGTGCCAGCTCTCCATTACGACAGGGGGCGATCCAAGAGACCCAGTACTTC.

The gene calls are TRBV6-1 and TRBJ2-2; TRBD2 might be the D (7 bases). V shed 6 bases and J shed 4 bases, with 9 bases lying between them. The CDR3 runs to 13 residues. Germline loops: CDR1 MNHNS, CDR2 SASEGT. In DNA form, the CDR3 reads TGTGCCAGCAGAGGGGGGGCCACCGGGGAGCTGTTTTTT. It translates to CASRGGATGELFF.

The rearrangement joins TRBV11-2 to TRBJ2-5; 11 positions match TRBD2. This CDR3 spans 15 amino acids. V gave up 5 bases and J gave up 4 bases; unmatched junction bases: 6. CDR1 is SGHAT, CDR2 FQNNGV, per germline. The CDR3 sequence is CASSSSGGAGETQYF. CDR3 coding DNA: TGTGCCAGCAGCAGTAGCGGGGGGGCCGGAGAGACCCAGTACTTC.

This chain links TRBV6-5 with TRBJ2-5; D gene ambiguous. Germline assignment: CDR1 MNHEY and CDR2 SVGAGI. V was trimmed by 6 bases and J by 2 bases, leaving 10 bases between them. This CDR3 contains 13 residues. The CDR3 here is CASSYRDQETQYF. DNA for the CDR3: TGTGCCAGCAGCTATCGAGATCAAGAGACCCAGTACTTC.

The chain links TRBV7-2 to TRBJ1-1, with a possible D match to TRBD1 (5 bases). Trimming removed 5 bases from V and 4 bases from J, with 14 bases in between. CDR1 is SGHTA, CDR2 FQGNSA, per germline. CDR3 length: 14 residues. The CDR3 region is CASSPSGVGTEAFF. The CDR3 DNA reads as TGTGCCAGCAGCCCTTCGGGGGTTGGCACTGAAGCTTTCTTT.

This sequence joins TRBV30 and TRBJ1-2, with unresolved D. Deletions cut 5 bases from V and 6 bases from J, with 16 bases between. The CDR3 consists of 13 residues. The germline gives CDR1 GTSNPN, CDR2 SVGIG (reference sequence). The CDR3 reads CAWGLGGLDGYTF. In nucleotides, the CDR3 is TGTGCCTGGGGACTGGGAGGGTTGGATGGCTACACCTTC.

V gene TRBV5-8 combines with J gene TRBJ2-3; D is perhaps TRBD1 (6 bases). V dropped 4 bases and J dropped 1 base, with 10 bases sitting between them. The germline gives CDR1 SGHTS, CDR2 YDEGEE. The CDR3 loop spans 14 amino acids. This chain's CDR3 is CASSNRQGTDTQYF. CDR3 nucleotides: TGTGCCAGCAGCAATCGACAGGGCACAGATACGCAGTATTTT.

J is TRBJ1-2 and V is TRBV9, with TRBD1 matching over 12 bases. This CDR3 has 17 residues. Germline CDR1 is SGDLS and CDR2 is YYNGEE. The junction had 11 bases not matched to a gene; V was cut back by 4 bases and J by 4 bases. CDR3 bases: TGTGCCAGCAGCTCAGAGGGACAGGGGGCGCCCCTCTATGGCTACACCTTC. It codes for CASSSEGQGAPLYGYTF. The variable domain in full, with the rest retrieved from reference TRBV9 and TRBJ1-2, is DSGVTQTPKHLITATGQRVTLRCSPRSGDLSVYWYQQSLDQGLQFLIQYYNGEERAKGNILERFSAQQFPDLHSELNLSSLELGDSALYFCASSSEGQGAPLYGYTFGSGTRLTVV.

The CDR3 protein is CAWSADTNQPQHF. The CDR3 bases are TGTGCCTGGAGTGCGGACACCAATCAGCCCCAGCATTTT. J is TRBJ1-5 and V is TRBV30, with D perhaps TRBD1 (5 bases). V was clipped by 1 base and J by 3 bases, with 7 bases between them. This CDR3 is 13 amino acids long. CDR1 is GTSNPN and CDR2 is SVGIG in the germline V gene (reference sequence).

CDR3 in DNA: TGTGCTAGTGGTTCACGCCGGGGACAGGTCCTTCTCAGTTCTTATGGCTACACCTTC. Amino acid sequence: CASGSRRGQVLLSSYGYTF. This chain uses TRBV12-5 with TRBJ1-2; 8 bases agree with TRBD1. J was trimmed by 5 bases and V by 4 bases; bases with no gene match: 21. CDR1 and CDR2 from the germline V gene are LGHNT and FRNRAP. The CDR3 covers 19 residues.

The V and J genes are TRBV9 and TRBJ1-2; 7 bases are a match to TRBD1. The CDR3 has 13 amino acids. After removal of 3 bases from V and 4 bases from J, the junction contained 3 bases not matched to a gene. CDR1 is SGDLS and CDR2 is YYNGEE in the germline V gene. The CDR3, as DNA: TGTGCCAGCAGCGGCGACAGGGTCTATGGCTACACCTTC. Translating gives CASSGDRVYGYTF.

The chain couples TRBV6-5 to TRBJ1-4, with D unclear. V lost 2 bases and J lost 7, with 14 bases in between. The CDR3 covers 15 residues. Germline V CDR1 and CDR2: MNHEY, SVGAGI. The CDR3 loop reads CASSYAGESGEKLFF. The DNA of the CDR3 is TGTGCCAGCAGTTACGCTGGCGAGAGCGGTGAAAAACTGTTTTTT.

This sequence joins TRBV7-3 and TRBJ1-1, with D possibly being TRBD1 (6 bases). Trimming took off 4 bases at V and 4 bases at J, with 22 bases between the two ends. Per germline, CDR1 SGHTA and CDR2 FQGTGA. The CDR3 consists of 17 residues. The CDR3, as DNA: TGTGCCAGCAGCTCCCCTGGGCCAGGGGTATCTGGCACTGAAGCTTTCTTT. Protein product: CASSSPGPGVSGTEAFF.

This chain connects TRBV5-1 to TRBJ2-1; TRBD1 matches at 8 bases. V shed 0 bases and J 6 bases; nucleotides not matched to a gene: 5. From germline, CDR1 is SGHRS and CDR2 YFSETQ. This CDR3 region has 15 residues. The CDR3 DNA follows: TGCGCCAGCAGCTTGGGTGGACAGGGTGCCAATGAGCAGTTCTTC. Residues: CASSLGGQGANEQFF.

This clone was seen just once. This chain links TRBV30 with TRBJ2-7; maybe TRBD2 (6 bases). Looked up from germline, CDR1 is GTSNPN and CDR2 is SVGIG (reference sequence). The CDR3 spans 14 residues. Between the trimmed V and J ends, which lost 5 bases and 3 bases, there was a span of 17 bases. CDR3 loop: CAWGGSGVYYEQYF. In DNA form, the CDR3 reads TGTGCCTGGGGGGGTAGCGGAGTATACTACGAGCAGTACTTC.

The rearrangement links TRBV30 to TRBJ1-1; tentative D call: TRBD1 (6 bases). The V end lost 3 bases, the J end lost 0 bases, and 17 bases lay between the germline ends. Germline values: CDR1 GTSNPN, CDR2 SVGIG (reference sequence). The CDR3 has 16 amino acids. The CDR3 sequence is CAWRGRTGWLNTEAFF. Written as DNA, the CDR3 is TGTGCCTGGAGGGGGAGAACAGGGTGGTTGAACACTGAAGCTTTCTTT.

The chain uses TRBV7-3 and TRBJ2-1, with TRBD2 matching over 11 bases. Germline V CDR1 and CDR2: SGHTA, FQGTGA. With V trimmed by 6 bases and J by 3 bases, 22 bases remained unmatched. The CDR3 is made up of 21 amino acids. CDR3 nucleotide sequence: TGTGCCAGCAGGGACAAGTTAACTAGCGGGGGCCACAACGTCGTCTACAATGAGCAGTTCTTC. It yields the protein CASRDKLTSGGHNVVYNEQFF. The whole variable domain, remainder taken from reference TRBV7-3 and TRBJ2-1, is GAGVSQTPSNKVTEKGKYVELRCDPISGHTALYWYRQSLGQGPEFLIYFQGTGAADDSGLPNDRFFAVRPEGSVSTLKIQRTERGDSAVYLCASRDKLTSGGHNVVYNEQFFGPGTRLTVL.

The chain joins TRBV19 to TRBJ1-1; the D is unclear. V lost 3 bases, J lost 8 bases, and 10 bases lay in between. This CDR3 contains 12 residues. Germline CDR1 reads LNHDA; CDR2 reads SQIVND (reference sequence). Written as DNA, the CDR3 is TGTGCCAGTAGTATCTGGAGTACGGAAGCTTTCTTT. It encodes CASSIWSTEAFF.

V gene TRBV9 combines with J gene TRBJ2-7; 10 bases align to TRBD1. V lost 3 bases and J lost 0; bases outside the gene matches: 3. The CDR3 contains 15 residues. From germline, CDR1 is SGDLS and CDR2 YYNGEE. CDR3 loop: CASSARQGASYEQYF. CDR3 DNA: TGTGCCAGCAGCGCGAGACAGGGGGCCTCCTACGAGCAGTACTTC.